The clone carrying this T cell receptor beta chain has more than one count but fewer than ten. The sample originates from a study of T cell changes during pregnancy in multiple sclerosis. Profiled with immunoSEQ multiplex PCR; TCRdb holds only in-frame clones, not every one. Here the sample spans approximately 44,000 clones, roughly 89% being singletons. Germline V gene data show CDR1 as SNHLY and CDR2 as FYNNEI. Unmatched junction bases numbered 6, after V lost 4 bases and J lost 1 base. The CDR3 sequence is 15 residues long. This clonotype was sampled from a female donor with multiple sclerosis, enrolled in a pregnancy study. This sample comprised CD4+ T cells from peripheral blood mononuclear cells, obtained in the first trimester of pregnancy. V gene TRBV2 combines with J gene TRBJ2-7; 8 bases are shared with TRBD2. The CDR3 sequence is CASSGGTSRSYEQYF. CDR3 bases: TGTGCCAGCAGTGGCGGGACTAGTCGGTCCTACGAGCAGTACTTC.